This TCR beta chain is from a study of metastatic and nonmetastatic thyroid tumors. Across the whole study: Repertoire data that came from the blood and tumor or nodule tissue of malignant and benign thyroid patients were compared. Notes on the study in general: Significantly greater TCR beta diversity was reportedly found in malignant thyroid tumors than in benign nodules (in blood and tumor).

This clone was recorded many times. Its matching antigen is unknown. Among the patients, none had received any treatment before thyroid surgery. How the authors handled the data: The study built a papillary thyroid cancer distant-metastasis classifier from CDR3 differences across clinicopathological groups. TCRdb reprocessed the PCR reads using MiXCR. The V and J calls follow TCRdb's processing rather than the paper's. The sample consists of about 17,000 clones, less than 30% of them appearing once. This receptor was obtained from a female donor with papillary thyroid cancer or a benign thyroid nodule (not recorded which). Some clones in this sample may be carry-over from other donors' samples. Sequenced input: tumor tissue.

CDR3 sequence: CATSSQSGGWETQYF. The CDR3 coding sequence is TGTGCCACCAGCAGTCAATCAGGGGGTTGGGAGACCCAGTACTTC. The chain employs TRBV15 and TRBJ2-5; TRBD1 aligns across 7 bases. V gave up 3 bases and J gave up 5 bases; unmatched junction bases: 9. Germline V CDR1 and CDR2: LNHNV, YYDKDF (reference sequence). The CDR3 is 15 residues long.